The sequence of this TCR beta chain was determined in a study of Tregs in tolerant kidney transplant recipients (dated by TCRdb to about 2019). About the study as a whole: Before combined kidney and bone marrow transplantation, this study identified donor-specific regulatory T cells using TCRbeta sequencing and then followed those same cells after transplant.

For TCRbeta CDR3 sequencing, genomic DNA was extracted from sorted cells using the QIAGEN DNeasy Blood and Tissue Kit. High-throughput TCRbeta CDR3 sequencing was carried out commercially through immunoSEQ, with PCR amplification with bias correction and internal controls included. As for the original processing: A unique productive TCRbeta sequence was defined by the CDR3 nucleotide sequence when primers matched, and otherwise by the CDR3 amino acid sequence together with the Vbeta and Jbeta genes. Sorting error was corrected by removing sequences shared between sorted populations at a frequency ratio of 2:1 or less, and the remaining shared sequences were assigned to the higher population. Donor-reactive sequences were defined as at least 5-fold expanded in CFSE-low cells versus unstimulated cells, with frequency of at least 0.01% in CFSE-low cells. Jensen-Shannon divergence calculated on the top 100 TCRbeta sequences ranked by frequency was used to measure repertoire divergence. For any sample with multiple sequencing runs, sorting error was corrected in each run separately before the runs were pooled. TCRdb holds this immuneACCESS table with in-frame rearrangements only. Some clones are missing; in checked studies, unresolved V genes explain under half, and the rest has no known cause. V, J and clone size reflect that table, while D and trimming were determined from the DNA. The sample contains about 55,000 clones, approximately 90% of them found a single time. The ten top clones hold about 16% of the sample.

A remark on this clone: What this receptor recognizes is not known. Within one base of it there is no much larger clone, and no base qualities were kept.

Transplants used related donors with nonmyeloablative bone marrow transplantation; mixed chimerism was transient in the human trials. Thawed PBMCs were FACS-sorted into unstimulated Tregs (CD4+CD25+CD127-), CD4+ non-Tregs (CD4+CD25-), CD4 cells and CD8 cells. Patients were several combined kidney and bone marrow transplant recipients from the ITN036ST trial, and only these trial subjects had samples available. Healthy control blood was processed to PBMCs with a Ficoll density gradient and then cryopreserved, whereas patient PBMCs were collected both before and after transplant. Summary of the overall study and its limitations: Because only a small number of patients were included, the study had limitations, and the results will need to be validated in larger populations as well as under other immunosuppression protocols. Although technical replication error seemed to be minimal, the question of biological reproducibility was not addressed directly. PCR primers changed over time for some patients, so nucleotide-level comparison across those patients' samples was not possible. Donor-specific Treg expansion was found to exceed global Treg expansion in tolerant patients, suggesting antigen-driven rather than nonspecific expansion. Expanding Tregs with activated donor B cells appeared to identify the most biologically relevant and donor-specific TCRbeta repertoire.

The germline V gene encodes CDR1 GTSNPN and CDR2 SVGIG (reference sequence). Germline trimming amounts to 5 bases on V and 3 bases on J, with 13 as the count of junction bases outside the gene matches. The CDR3 runs 17 residues from the cysteine to the phenylalanine. CDR3 DNA is the only sequence kept; it has 51 bases, read in frame from the first base. The chain is assembled from TRBV30 and TRBJ2-2; 9 of the junction bases match TRBD2. Sequenced material: CD8+ T cells from blood (PBMCs), taken 24 months after the transplant. This TCR derives from a human patient who received a combined kidney and bone marrow transplant. After a transplant, some T cells may have been passed on by the graft donor. CDR3 region: CAWRQPWTSVDTGELFF. The DNA reads TGTGCCTGGCGGCAGCCTTGGACTAGCGTTGACACCGGGGAGCTGTTTTTT.